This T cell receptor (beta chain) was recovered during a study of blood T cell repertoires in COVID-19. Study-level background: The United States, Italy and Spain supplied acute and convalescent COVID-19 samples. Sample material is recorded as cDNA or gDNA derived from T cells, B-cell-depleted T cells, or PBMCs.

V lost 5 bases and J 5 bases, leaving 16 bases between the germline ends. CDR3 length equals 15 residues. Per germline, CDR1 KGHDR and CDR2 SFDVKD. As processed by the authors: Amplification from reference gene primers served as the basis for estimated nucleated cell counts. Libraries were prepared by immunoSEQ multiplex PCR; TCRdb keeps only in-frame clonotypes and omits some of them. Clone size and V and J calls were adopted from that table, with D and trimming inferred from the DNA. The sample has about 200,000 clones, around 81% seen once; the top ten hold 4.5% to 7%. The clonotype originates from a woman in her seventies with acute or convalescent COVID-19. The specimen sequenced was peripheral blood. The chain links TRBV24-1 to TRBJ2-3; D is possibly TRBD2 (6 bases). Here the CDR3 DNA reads TGTGCCACCAGTGTTTCTGGGGGAGGTATAGATACGCAGTATTTT. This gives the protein CATSVSGGGIDTQYF.